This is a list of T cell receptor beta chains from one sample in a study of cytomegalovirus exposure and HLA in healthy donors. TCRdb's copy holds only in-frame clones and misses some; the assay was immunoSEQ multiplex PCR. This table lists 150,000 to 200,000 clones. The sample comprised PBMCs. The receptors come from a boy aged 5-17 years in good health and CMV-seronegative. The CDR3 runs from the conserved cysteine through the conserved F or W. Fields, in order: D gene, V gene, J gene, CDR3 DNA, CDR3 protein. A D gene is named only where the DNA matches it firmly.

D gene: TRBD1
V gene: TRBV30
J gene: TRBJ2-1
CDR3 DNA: TGTGCCTGGAGTCGGCAGGGGGCATCCTACAATGAGCAGTTCTTC
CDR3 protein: CAWSRQGASYNEQFF

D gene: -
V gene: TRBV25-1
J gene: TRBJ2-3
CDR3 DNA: TGTGCCAGCAGTGGCCCGACAAAGCAAGAGAGCCCAGATACGCAGTATTTT
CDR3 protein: CASSGPTKQESPDTQYF

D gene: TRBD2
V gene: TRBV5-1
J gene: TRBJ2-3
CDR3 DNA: TGCGCCAGCAGCTTACTCCCGGGGGGAAGCACAGATACGCAGTATTTT
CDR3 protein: CASSLLPGGSTDTQYF

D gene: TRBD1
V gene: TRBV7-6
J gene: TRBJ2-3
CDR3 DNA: TGTGCCAGCAGCCCCCGACAGGGTCCAGATACGCAGTATTTT
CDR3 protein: CASSPRQGPDTQYF

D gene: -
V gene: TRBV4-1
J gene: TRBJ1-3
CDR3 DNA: TGCGCCAGCAGCCCGGTGGGGCGGACAGCGAGCTCTGGAAACACCATATATTTT
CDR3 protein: CASSPVGRTASSGNTIYF

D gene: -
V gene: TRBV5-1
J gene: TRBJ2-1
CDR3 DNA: TGCGCCAGCAGCTTCGGGGACTCCTCCTACAATGAGCAGTTCTTC
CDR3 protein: CASSFGDSSYNEQFF

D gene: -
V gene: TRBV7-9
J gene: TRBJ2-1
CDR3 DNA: TGTGCCAGCGGACATGGCAGCAATGAGCAGTTCTTC
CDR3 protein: CASGHGSNEQFF

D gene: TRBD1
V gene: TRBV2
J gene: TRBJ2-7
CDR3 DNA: TGTGCCAGCAGGGACAGGGGCCACGAGCAGTACTTC
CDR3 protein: CASRDRGHEQYF

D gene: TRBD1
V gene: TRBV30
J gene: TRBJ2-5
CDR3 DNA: TGTGCCTGGGCACAGGGGCAAGAGACCCAGTACTTC
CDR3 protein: CAWAQGQETQYF

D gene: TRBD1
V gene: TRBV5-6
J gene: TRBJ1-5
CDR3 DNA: TGTGCCAGCAGCCTGGGGACAGGGCTTCAGCCCCAGCATTTT
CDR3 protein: CASSLGTGLQPQHF

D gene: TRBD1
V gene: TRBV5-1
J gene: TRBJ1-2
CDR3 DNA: TGCGCCAGCAGCCCAGGAGGGGGCCCAGCTAACTATGGCTACACCTTC
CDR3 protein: CASSPGGGPANYGYTF

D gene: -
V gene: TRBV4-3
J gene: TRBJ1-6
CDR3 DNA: TGCGCCAGCAGCCAAGATCGACTGAATAATTCACCCCTCCACTTT
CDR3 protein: CASSQDRLNNSPLHF

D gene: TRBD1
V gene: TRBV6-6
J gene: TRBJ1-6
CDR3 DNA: TGTGCCAGCAGAGGACAGGCGAGTAATTCACCCCTCCACTTT
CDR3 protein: CASRGQASNSPLHF

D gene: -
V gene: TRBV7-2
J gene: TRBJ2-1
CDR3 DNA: TGTGCCAGCAGCCCCGACAGGCTCAAGTACAATGAGCAGTTCTTC
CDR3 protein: CASSPDRLKYNEQFF

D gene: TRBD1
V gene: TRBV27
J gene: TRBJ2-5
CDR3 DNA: TGTGCCAGCAGTCCCATCAGGGGGCAAGAGACCCAGTACTTC
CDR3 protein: CASSPIRGQETQYF

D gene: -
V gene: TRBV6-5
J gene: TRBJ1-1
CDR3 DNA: TGTGCCAGCAGTTACTTCAGGGAGAACACTGAAGCTTTCTTT
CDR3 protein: CASSYFRENTEAFF

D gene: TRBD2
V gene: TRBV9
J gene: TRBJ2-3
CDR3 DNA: TGTGCCAGCACCGATCAACTAGTGGGGGGGGATACGCAGTATTTT
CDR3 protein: CASTDQLVGGDTQYF